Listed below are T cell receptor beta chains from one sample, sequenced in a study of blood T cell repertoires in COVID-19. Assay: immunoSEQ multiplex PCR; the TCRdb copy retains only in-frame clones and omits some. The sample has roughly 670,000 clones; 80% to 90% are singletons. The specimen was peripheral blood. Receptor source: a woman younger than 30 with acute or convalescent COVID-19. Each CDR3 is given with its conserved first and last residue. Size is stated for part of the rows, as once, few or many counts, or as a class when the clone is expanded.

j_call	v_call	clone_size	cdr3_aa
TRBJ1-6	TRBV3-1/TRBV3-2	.	CASSHRVGQVRGHNSPLHF
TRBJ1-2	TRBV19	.	CASSSRTGSSGNYGYTF
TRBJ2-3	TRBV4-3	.	CASSQSPTGTDTQYF
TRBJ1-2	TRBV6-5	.	CASRPPGTGGNGYTF
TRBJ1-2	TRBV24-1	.	CATSDRGDPYGYTF
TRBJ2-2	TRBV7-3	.	CASSPLPDSNTGELFF
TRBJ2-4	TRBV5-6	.	CASSSPTMYRDRENIQYF
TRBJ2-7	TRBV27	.	CASSLSAVGLSYEQYF
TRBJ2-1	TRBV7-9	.	CASSFIGAPTNEQFF
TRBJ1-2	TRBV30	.	CAWSADATGPNYGYTF
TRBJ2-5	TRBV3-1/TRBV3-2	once	CASSPPGLFETQYF
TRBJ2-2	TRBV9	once	CASSYSGGTGELFF
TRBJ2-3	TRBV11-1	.	CASSPRDNTDTQYF
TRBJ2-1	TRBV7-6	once	CASSTPRQALSGNEQFF
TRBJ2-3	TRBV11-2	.	CASSLILADTQYF
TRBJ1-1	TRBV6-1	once	CASSEIGNEAFF
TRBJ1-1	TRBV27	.	CASRYRWLVGEAFF
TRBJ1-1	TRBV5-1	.	CASSYTGLARVWNTEAFF
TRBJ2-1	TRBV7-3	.	CASSFGQTSANEQFF
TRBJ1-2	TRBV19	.	CASSIDLRTKLNYGYTF
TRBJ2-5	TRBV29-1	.	CSALPGGFATTTDRETQYF
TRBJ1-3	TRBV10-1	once	CANVKDRGPLWNTIYF
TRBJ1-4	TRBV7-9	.	CASSRGQALNEKLFF
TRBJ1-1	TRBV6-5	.	CASSSGYMNTEAFF
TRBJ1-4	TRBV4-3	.	CASSLGQQGIAEKLFF
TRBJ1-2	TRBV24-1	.	CATSVGEDRGNGYTF
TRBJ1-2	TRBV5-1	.	CASSLESPPGYTF
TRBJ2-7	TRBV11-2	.	CASRILAGGGEQYF
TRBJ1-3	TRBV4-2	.	CASSQGPAGAPSGNTIYF
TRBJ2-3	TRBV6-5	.	CASRLTGVTQYF
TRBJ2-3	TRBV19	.	CASSIDWVGGGTADTQYF
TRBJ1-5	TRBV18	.	CASSPSGVGDQPQHF
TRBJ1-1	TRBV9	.	CASSVGGGTNTEAFF
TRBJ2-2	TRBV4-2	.	CASSQGTGDTGELFF
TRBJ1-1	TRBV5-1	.	CASSPPQRLGTEAFF
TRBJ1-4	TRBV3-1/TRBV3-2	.	CASSHTGGREKLFF
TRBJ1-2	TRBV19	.	CASIGVYGYTF
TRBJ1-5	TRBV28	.	CASSRTGEGPQHF
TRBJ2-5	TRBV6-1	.	CASSDRGTQETQYF
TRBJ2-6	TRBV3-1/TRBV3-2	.	CASSRRTPGANVLTF
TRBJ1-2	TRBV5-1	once	CASSLDGQNYGYTF
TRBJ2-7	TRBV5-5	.	CASSFVVGTGEDEQYF
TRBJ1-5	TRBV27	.	CASSSGELSNQPQHF
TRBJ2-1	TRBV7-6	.	CASSLQPWGGALNNEQFF
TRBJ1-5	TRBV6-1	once	CASSERGGSNQPQHF
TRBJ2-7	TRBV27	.	CASSRPGVAHYEQYF
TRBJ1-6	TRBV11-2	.	CASSPQWGRPLRVNSPLHF
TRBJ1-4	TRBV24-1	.	CATQAPPKGELFF